These 16 T cell receptor beta chains were sequenced from one sample in a study of T cell repertoires in cytomegalovirus infection. TCRdb reprocessed the reads via MiXCR and lists one record per CDR3 protein. The data contain 400,000 to 600,000 distinct CDR3 sequences, about 42% of them singletons. Antigens for these TCRs are unknown. The sequences come from cultured PBMCs, collected from culture after CMV antigen stimulation. The receptor set was obtained from a human donor in good health (CMV status not recorded). Some clones in this sample may be carry-over from other donors' samples.

The V and J genes are TRBV6-2 or TRBV6-3 and TRBJ2-3; D gene uncertain. Trimming shortened V by 7 bases and J by 4 bases, and 18 bases separated the two germline ends. This CDR3 spans 15 amino acids. Germline V gene data show CDR1 as MNHEY and CDR2 as SVGEGT. CDR3: CASTRVGLSSDTQYF. The CDR3, as DNA: TGTGCCAGCACTCGAGTGGGGTTATCTTCAGATACGCAGTATTTT.

The chain recombines TRBV7-8 with TRBJ2-1, with TRBD2 identical over 11 bases. The CDR3 has 16 amino acids. The germline V gene has CDR1 SGHVS and CDR2 FQNEAQ. V lost 2 bases to trimming and J lost 7 bases; unmatched junction nucleotides: 7. CDR3: CASSLSRGLAANEQFF. The CDR3 bases are TGTGCCAGCAGCTTAAGTAGGGGACTAGCGGCTAATGAGCAGTTCTTC.

The CDR3 DNA is TGCGCCAGCAACGAACTACCGACGGTTTACGAGCAGTACTTC. Its translation: CASNELPTVYEQYF. The chain combines TRBV23-1 with TRBJ2-7; D uncertain. TRBV23-1 qualifies as an ORF whose function is uncertain. V was clipped by 7 bases and J by 4 bases, with 17 bases between them. The CDR3 consists of 14 residues.

This clonotype was seen more than once but under ten times. This sequence joins TRBV5-1 and TRBJ2-1; D is unclear. The V gene's germline CDR1 is SGHRS and CDR2 YFSETQ. This CDR3 spans 14 amino acids. V lost 5 bases and J 1 base, leaving 10 bases between the germline ends. The CDR3 nucleotides read TGCGCCAGCAGTTCGACTCCTTCCTACAATGAGCAGTTCTTC. This encodes CASSSTPSYNEQFF.

This clonotype showed up just a few times. The chain couples TRBV2 to TRBJ1-1; D gene uncertain. The germline V and J ends were trimmed by 6 bases and 5 bases, with 13 bases remaining between them. The CDR3 contains 13 residues. Germline CDR1 reads SNHLY; CDR2 reads FYNNEI. The CDR3 spells CASRPFGRTEAFF. CDR3 coding DNA: TGTGCCAGCAGGCCGTTTGGTAGAACTGAAGCTTTCTTT. The full variable domain, completed using reference TRBV2 and TRBJ1-1, is EPEVTQTPSHQVTQMGQEVILRCVPISNHLYFYWYRQILGQKVEFLVSFYNNEISEKSEIFDDQFSVERPDGSNFTLKIRSTKLEDSAMYFCASRPFGRTEAFFGQGTRLTVV.

V and J are TRBV11-2 and TRBJ1-1, with D maybe TRBD1 (6 bases). Germline V gene sequence: CDR1 SGHAT, CDR2 FQNNGV. The length of the CDR3 is 18 residues. V lost 5 bases, J lost 6 bases, and 28 bases lay in between. The CDR3 nucleotides read TGTGCCAGCAGCCATCTCGTCCGCACAGGGTACAAAAAGGCTGAAGCTTTCTTT. Encoded protein: CASSHLVRTGYKKAEAFF.

V usage is TRBV15 and J usage is TRBJ2-5; 10 bases line up with TRBD2. The CDR3 is made up of 16 amino acids. Germline lookup yields CDR1 LNHNV and CDR2 YYDKDF (reference sequence). J was trimmed by 4 bases and V by 3 bases; bases with no gene match: 8. In DNA, the CDR3 is TGTGCCACCAGCAGCCCAGCCAGCGGGAGGGGAGAGACCCAGTACTTC. Protein: CATSSPASGRGETQYF. Full variable domain (outside the CDR3, taken from reference TRBV15 and TRBJ2-5): DAMVIQNPRYQVTQFGKPVTLSCSQTLNHNVMYWYQQKSSQAPKLLFHYYDKDFNNEADTPDNFQSRRPNTSFCFLDIRSPGLGDTAMYLCATSSPASGRGETQYFGPGTRLLVL.

This chain links TRBV7-6 with TRBJ2-5, with 8 nucleotides matching TRBD2. The CDR3 has 16 amino acids. The germline CDR1 and CDR2 sequences are SGHVS and FNYEAQ. With 5 bases clipped from V and 6 bases from J, the junction kept 14 bases outside the gene matches. The CDR3 nucleotides are TGTGCCAGCAGCCATAGGGAAGCGCGGGAGGCGAAGACCCAGTACTTC. The encoded protein is CASSHREAREAKTQYF.

The chain carries TRBV7-2 and TRBJ2-7, with a tentative D call TRBD1 (6 bases). Germline lookup yields CDR1 SGHTA and CDR2 FQGNSA. The CDR3 is 16 residues long. Trimming removed 1 base from V and 4 bases from J, with 17 bases in between. In nucleotides, the CDR3 is TGTGCCAGCAGCTTAGGAACAGGGTCCTTACCATACGAGCAGTACTTC. Amino acids: CASSLGTGSLPYEQYF.

This clonotype showed up just once. The J gene is TRBJ1-1, the V gene TRBV7-6; D uncertain. V was trimmed by 3 bases and J by 0 bases, leaving 17 bases between them. Per germline, CDR1 SGHVS and CDR2 FNYEAQ. The CDR3 contains 17 residues. In DNA, the CDR3 is TGTGCCAGCAGCTTCAGATCTCTTAGGTTCATGAACACTGAAGCTTTCTTT. This encodes CASSFRSLRFMNTEAFF. Full variable domain (rest looked up from reference TRBV7-6 and TRBJ1-1): GAGVSQSPRYKVTKRGQDVALRCDPISGHVSLYWYRQALGQGPEFLTYFNYEAQQDKSGLPNDRFSAERPEGSISTLTIQRTEQRDSAMYRCASSFRSLRFMNTEAFFGQGTRLTVV.

This clonotype has more than one count but fewer than ten. V usage is TRBV7-2 and J usage is TRBJ2-7, with 10 bases identical to TRBD2. The length of the CDR3 is 15 residues. Germline V gene sequence: CDR1 SGHTA, CDR2 FQGNSA. Germline trimming cut 5 bases from V and 2 bases from J; bases unmatched to any gene: 6. In DNA, the CDR3 is TGTGCCAGCAGCGGGGGGACTAGCGCCACCTACGAGCAGTACTTC. This gives the protein CASSGGTSATYEQYF.

The chain carries TRBV6-6 and TRBJ1-4; D gene ambiguous. CDR1 and CDR2 from the germline V gene are MNHNY and SVGAGI (reference sequence). V shed 5 bases and J shed 3 bases, with 16 bases lying between them. This CDR3 comprises 16 residues. The CDR3 loop is CASSDLSLAANEKLFF. CDR3 DNA: TGTGCCAGCAGTGATCTGTCCTTAGCAGCTAATGAAAAACTGTTTTTT.

The chain recombines TRBV20-1 with TRBJ2-7; TRBD2 agrees at 7 bases. Germline V lookup: CDR1 DFQATT, CDR2 SNEGSKA (reference sequence). Trimming took 0 bases from V and 6 from J; bases not matched to a gene: 14. The CDR3 has 16 residues. CDR3 sequence reads: CSARDSGEGGSGEQYF. The CDR3 DNA follows: TGCAGTGCTAGAGATTCTGGGGAGGGCGGGAGTGGCGAGCAGTACTTC.

On this clonotype itself: Possible read error: a much larger clone is one base away. The chain links TRBV7-2 to TRBJ2-1, with a tentative D call TRBD2 (5 bases). Germline loops: CDR1 SGHTA, CDR2 FQGNSA. This CDR3 is 15 amino acids long. CDR3: CASSLAPGLSNERFF. CDR3 coding DNA: TGTGCCAGCAGCTTAGCCCCGGGGTTGTCCAATGAGCGGTTCTTC.

This sequence joins TRBV11-1 and TRBJ2-3, with 8 bases aligning to TRBD2. Trimming at V came to 9 bases and at J to 4 bases, leaving 12 bases not matched to a gene. Germline V lookup: CDR1 SGHAT, CDR2 FQDESV (reference sequence). CDR3 size: 15 residues. The CDR3 sequence is CASRPGLEFADTQYF. CDR3 nucleotide sequence: TGTGCCAGTCGGCCGGGACTAGAGTTCGCAGATACGCAGTATTTT. Using reference TRBV11-1 and TRBJ2-3 for the parts outside the CDR3, the full variable domain is EAEVAQSPRYKITEKSQAVAFWCDPISGHATLYWYRQILGQGPELLVQFQDESVVDDSQLPKDRFSAERLKGVDSTLKIQPAELGDSAMYLCASRPGLEFADTQYFGPGTRLTVL.

This chain connects TRBV20-1 to TRBJ1-2; D possibly corresponds to TRBD1 (6 bases). CDR3 length: 16 residues. Trimming removed 6 bases from V and 3 bases from J, with 23 bases in between. The germline V gene encodes CDR1 DFQATT and CDR2 SNEGSKA (reference sequence). The CDR3 DNA is TGCAGTGCGAAGGGGGACCGTCCCTCTCCCGACTATGGCTACACCTTC. It yields the protein CSAKGDRPSPDYGYTF.